This T cell receptor (beta chain) was recovered during a study of cytomegalovirus exposure and HLA in healthy donors listed by TCRdb under 2017. Regarding the study in general: An earlier analysis of several hundred of the donors reported about 300 Gb of sequence data and 117 million unique TCR beta sequences obtained from approximately 180 million T cells. An early release that covered roughly 600 HLA-typed donors contained around 330 gigabases of sequencing data and about 84 million unique TCR sequences. Of the 398 genotyped donors, roughly 85% fell in the genetic ancestry cluster associated with self-reported Caucasian donors. The aim of the study was to test whether cataloging public T cell receptors could identify signatures of past pathogen exposure. The study used immunosequencing to profile the T cell repertoires of about 670 subjects and linked those repertoires to cytomegalovirus serostatus. Along with the 666-subject first cohort, a separate validation cohort of over a hundred different subjects was used. High-throughput TCR immunosequencing, statistical association of individual TCRs with disease status, and machine learning were combined to predict cytomegalovirus infection status. A later analysis re-analyzed previously published TCR beta repertoires from several hundred donors and added high-resolution HLA genotyping to study TCR occurrence patterns. The later analysis used no new phenotypic data to find candidate immune exposures, relying instead on TCR beta sequences and their occurrence across donors. An earlier analysis of several hundred of the donors used high-throughput TCR beta sequencing to judge whether each TCR beta V gene segment behaved as functional or pseudogenic. Donor age, sex, ethnicity and CMV serostatus were compiled alongside the repertoire data. In a later genetic analysis, genome-wide SNP genotypes for 398 of the 666 donors were used, and that subset was treated as a discovery cohort. Every discovery cohort repertoire had been produced on one sequencing platform. HLA typing included class I and class II loci at four-digit resolution. The number of typed donors differed by locus: about 629-630 for A, B, C, DRB1 and DQB1; about 520 for DQA1; 606 for DPA1; and about 450 for DPB1. About five DR-DQ haplotypes were handled as single units for association and clustering because linkage in the cohort was strong. Among around 400 genotyped donors of the cohort, an average of roughly 240,000 unique TCR beta nucleotide sequences were sequenced per donor, roughly a sixth of them non-productive.

The cohort consisted of more than 650 healthy bone marrow donors. At the time of sampling, all cohort members were nominally healthy, though unrecorded immune exposures were likely present. The donor tested CMV seronegative, placing the donor among the 300 to 450 seronegative members of the cohort. A peripheral blood sample was provided by each donor, and peripheral blood mononuclear cells were used for TCR beta sequencing. Genomic DNA extraction from the blood cell samples was performed with the Qiagen DNeasy Blood Extraction Kit. Trimming takes 6 bases from V and 8 bases from J, and the germline ends sit 19 bases apart. Including cysteine and phenylalanine, the CDR3 has 14 amino acids. Just CDR3 DNA is preserved here, 42 bases in frame from base 1. The CDR1 and CDR2 encoded by the germline V gene are MNHEY and SVGAGI. In the case of this clone: Its cognate antigen has yet to be identified. No qualities accompany the bases; no much larger clone lies one base away.

The protocol used for the library was the immunoSEQ multiplex PCR assay. For the multiplex PCR, a mixture combining 60 forward primers for TCR Vbeta segments and 13 reverse primers for TCR Jbeta segments was used. A multiplex PCR assay on genomic DNA amplified the CDR3 region of rearranged TCR beta genes. The Illumina HiSeq System was used to sequence the amplified TCR beta libraries as 87-base-pair reads. For the original study's pipeline: A later analysis tallied roughly 78 million unique TCR beta chains across the 550 to 850 repertoires, and around 12 million of those chains were shared by two or more donors. Raw reads were error-corrected and collapsed into unique sequences with a nearest-neighbor algorithm that merged closely related sequences to remove PCR and sequencing errors. To assign V, D and J gene segments, CDR3 sequences were aligned to IMGT reference sequences. For a sequence to be retained, a match of at least six nucleotides was required to both a V gene segment and a J gene segment. A rearrangement counted as productive if the CDR3 had no stop codons and remained in frame with V and J, and every other rearrangement counted as non-productive. Following IMGT convention, CDR3 was defined as the stretch from the second conserved V-encoded cysteine to the conserved J-encoded phenylalanine. The earlier analysis of approximately 500 of the donors excluded sequences that lacked an unambiguous match to a single V gene segment. An earlier analysis of 587 of the donors called V segments functional above 56.7% productive rearrangements and segregating when the between-donor standard deviation exceeded 5%. A statistical classification framework was built for diagnosing cytomegalovirus status from the catalog of TCR beta chain sequences. A later analysis assigned V and J genes by comparing TCR nucleotide sequences with IMGT/GENE-DB human TR gene sequences. Using the TCRdist pipeline, a later analysis assigned CDR3 sequences along with most-parsimonious VDJ recombination scenarios. A later analysis defined each TCR beta chain by its CDR3 amino acid sequence plus V-gene family, and excluded reads lacking a unique V-gene family. A later analysis removed several hundred highly shared, low-generation-probability nucleotide sequences to deal with suspected cross-contamination and a sequencing artifact. In a later analysis, a clonal expansion index was calculated for each public chain from normalized within-repertoire ranks of inferred template counts. Generation probabilities in a later analysis came from a VDJ recombination model fitted to out-of-frame rearrangements, and those results were checked against IGoR. A later analysis scored TCR-TCR, TCR-HLA and TCR-CMV co-occurrence with hypergeometric tests, applying a repertoire-size bias correction to TCR pairs. To estimate false discovery rates, a later analysis permuted the HLA or CMV assignments 20 times. A later analysis grouped co-occurring TCRs with DBSCAN, adding TCRdist sequence similarity when clustering within HLA-allele-positive subsets. Co-occurrence clustering excluded repertoires with fewer than 30,000 or more than 120,000 public chains, plus five with anomalous nucleotide sharing. The immuneACCESS repertoire file appears here via TCRdb, limited to in-frame rearrangements. These files lack a portion of the clones; in checked studies, under half of the deficit traces to unresolved V genes, and the cause of the others is not known. The D gene and trimming were derived from the DNA, and the V and J assignments and clone size from that table. The sample contains 150,000 to 200,000 clones, more than 75% of them found a single time. Of the sample, roughly 1.9% falls within the top ten clones.

Summary of the overall study and its limitations: Because HLA typing was unavailable for some donors at each locus, only the typed subset was used in association tests. A later analysis found that HLA-associated TCR beta chains were more clonally expanded and had lower generation probabilities than equally common non-associated chains. In a later analysis, some 17,000 TCR beta sequences were associated with specific HLA alleles at a false discovery rate of 0.05. Correlated functional status among segregating V segments might be attributable to linkage disequilibrium, but an unknown experimental factor could not be ruled out. In a later analysis, TCR association rates were found to vary across HLA loci, with the most associated TCRs seen for DRB1 alleles and the fewest for HLA-C alleles. A further reported finding was that TCR beta sequences accurately predicted the HLA-A and HLA-B alleles for most subjects in the first cohort. In an earlier analysis of roughly 560 of the donors, most TCR beta V segments were observed in productive rearrangements about 90% or about 30% of the time, broadly matching IMGT annotations. A cluster of highly shared sequence variants was judged likely to be a technical artifact of the sequencing pipeline. The study gave a list of about 160 TCR beta chains associated with cytomegalovirus. Only TCR beta chains were sequenced in this cohort, and the absence of alpha or paired-chain data limited detectable features. The authors suggested that the approach could potentially be extended to other disease states and immunological phenotypes. When HLA alleles, especially DR and DQ, strongly co-occurred, attributing TCR associations to individual alleles was difficult. Compared with the roughly 710-donor mean, donors in an Asian-associated ancestry cluster had fewer N-insertions in productive TCRs, according to a later genetic analysis. In vitro tests confirmed that three of the cytomegalovirus-associated TCR beta chains recognize cytomegalovirus antigens. An association between a missense DCLRE1C variant and V-gene and J-gene trimming of TCR beta chains was found in a later genetic analysis and replicated in an independent cohort. Most TCR sequences were observed very rarely across donors, whereas some public TCRs were present in many individuals. CMV serostatus was the only immune exposure information available for the cohort. Some IMGT-functional V segments, including TRBV6-2 and TRBV6-3, could not be distinguished by the 87-base-pair reads and were therefore excluded. Several of the top co-occurrence clusters appeared to be linked to parvovirus B19, influenza, CMV and Epstein-Barr virus, according to a later analysis. Because counts were too low, about 18 rarely observed V segments, including chromosome 9 orphons, were excluded from the earlier analysis of under 650 of the donors. In a later analysis, most CMV-associated TCR beta chains were found to appear HLA-restricted, with HLA associations seemingly driven largely by CMV exposure. Presence/absence analyses assumed roughly uniform sequencing depth across donors, an assumption that may not hold. The classifier was reported to diagnose cytomegalovirus status with high specificity and sensitivity in both the original cohort and the validation cohort.

The rearranged chain carries TRBV6-5 and TRBJ1-1; D gene: possibly TRBD1, on 6 matching bases. Sequencing was performed on PBMCs. The origin of this receptor is a woman between 18 and 29 years old in good health and CMV-seronegative. The CDR3 in this case is CASRGATPLEEAFF. The DNA sequence reads TGTGCCAGCAGGGGGGCCACCCCTTTAGAAGAAGCTTTCTTT.